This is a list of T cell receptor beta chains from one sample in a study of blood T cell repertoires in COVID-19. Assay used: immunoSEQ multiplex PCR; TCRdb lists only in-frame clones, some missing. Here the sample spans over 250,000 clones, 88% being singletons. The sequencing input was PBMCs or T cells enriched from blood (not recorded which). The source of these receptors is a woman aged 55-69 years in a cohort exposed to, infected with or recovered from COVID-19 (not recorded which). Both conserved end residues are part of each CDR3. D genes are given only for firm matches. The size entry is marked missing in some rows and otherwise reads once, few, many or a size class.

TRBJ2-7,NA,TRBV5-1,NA,CASSRGSRDKYEQYF,TGCGCCAGCAGCAGAGGCAGCAGGGACAAATACGAGCAGTACTTC
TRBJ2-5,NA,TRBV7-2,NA,CASSLGPRETQYF,TGTGCCAGCAGCTTAGGGCCGAGGGAGACCCAGTACTTC
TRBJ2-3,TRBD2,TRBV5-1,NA,CASSLGLAIDTQYF,TGCGCCAGCAGCTTGGGACTAGCTATAGATACGCAGTATTTT
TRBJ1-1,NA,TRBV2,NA,CASSESRVGEAFF,TGTGCCAGCAGTGAGTCCAGGGTGGGTGAAGCTTTCTTT
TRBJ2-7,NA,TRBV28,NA,CASSPRYEQYF,TGTGCCAGCAGTCCCCGTTACGAGCAGTACTTC
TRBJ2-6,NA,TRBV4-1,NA,CASSQVQDSSGANVLTF,TGCGCCAGCAGCCAAGTGCAGGATTCCTCTGGGGCCAACGTCCTGACTTTC
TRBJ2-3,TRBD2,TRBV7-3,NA,CASSNSGRGTDTQYF,TGTGCCAGCAGCAATAGCGGGAGGGGAACAGATACGCAGTATTTT
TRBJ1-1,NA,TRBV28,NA,CASSWTVEAFF,TGTGCCAGCAGTTGGACAGTAGAAGCTTTCTTT
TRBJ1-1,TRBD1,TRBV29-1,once,CSGKGAGGSNTEAFF,TGCAGCGGTAAAGGAGCAGGGGGCTCGAACACTGAAGCTTTCTTT
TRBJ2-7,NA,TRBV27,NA,CASNGRGADEQYF,TGTGCCAGCAACGGGAGAGGTGCAGACGAGCAGTACTTC
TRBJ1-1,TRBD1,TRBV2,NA,CASSGQGRGTEAFF,TGTGCCAGCAGTGGACAGGGGAGAGGGACTGAAGCTTTCTTT
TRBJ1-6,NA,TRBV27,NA,CASSGGEWGSYNSPLHF,TGTGCCAGCAGTGGGGGGGAATGGGGATCCTATAATTCACCCCTCCACTTT
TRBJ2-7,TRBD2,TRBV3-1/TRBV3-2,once,CASSQERSGSHEQYF,TGTGCCAGCAGCCAAGAACGCAGCGGGAGCCACGAGCAGTACTTC
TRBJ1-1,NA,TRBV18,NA,CASSPGPGGTEAFF,TGTGCCAGCTCACCCGGGCCCGGGGGCACTGAAGCTTTCTTT
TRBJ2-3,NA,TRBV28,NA,CATRQGISTDTQYF,TGTGCCACCAGGCAGGGGATTAGCACAGATACGCAGTATTTT
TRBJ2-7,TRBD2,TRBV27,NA,CASRKSRAGGPYEQYF,TGTGCCAGCAGGAAATCACGGGCGGGAGGGCCGTACGAGCAGTACTTC
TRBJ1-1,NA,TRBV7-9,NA,CASSRSAMNTEAFF,TGTGCCAGCAGCCGGTCCGCGATGAACACTGAAGCTTTCTTT
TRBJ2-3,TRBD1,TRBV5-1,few,CASSPPGQATDTQYF,TGCGCCAGCAGCCCCCCGGGACAGGCCACAGATACGCAGTATTTT
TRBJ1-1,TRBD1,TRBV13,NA,CASSLETGGRNTEAFF,TGTGCCAGCAGCTTAGAAACAGGGGGTAGGAACACTGAAGCTTTCTTT
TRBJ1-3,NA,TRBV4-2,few,CASSQEEGLSGNTIYF,TGTGCCAGCAGCCAAGAAGAGGGACTGTCTGGAAACACCATATATTTT
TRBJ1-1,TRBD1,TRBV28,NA,CASSLPQGNGAFF,TGTGCCAGCAGTTTACCACAGGGGAACGGAGCTTTCTTT
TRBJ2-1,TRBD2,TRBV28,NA,CASSWTSHNEQFF,TGTGCCAGCAGTTGGACTAGCCACAATGAGCAGTTCTTC
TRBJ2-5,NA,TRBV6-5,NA,CASRSGSQETQYF,TGTGCCAGCAGATCCGGGAGCCAAGAGACCCAGTACTTC
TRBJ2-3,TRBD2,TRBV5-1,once,CASSAGLAAYTDTQYF,TGCGCCAGCAGCGCGGGACTAGCGGCCTATACAGATACGCAGTATTTT
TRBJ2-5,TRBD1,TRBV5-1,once,CASSPGQGAYETQYF,TGCGCCAGCAGCCCTGGACAGGGGGCTTATGAGACCCAGTACTTC
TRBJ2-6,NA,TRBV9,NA,CASSGGLGANVLTF,TGTGCCAGCAGCGGAGGGCTTGGGGCCAACGTCCTGACTTTC
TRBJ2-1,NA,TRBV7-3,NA,CASSPRREDNEQFF,TGTGCCAGCAGCCCAAGGAGGGAGGACAATGAGCAGTTCTTC
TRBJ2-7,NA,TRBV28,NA,CASSLGGRVEQYF,TGTGCCAGTAGTTTGGGTGGCCGGGTCGAGCAGTACTTC
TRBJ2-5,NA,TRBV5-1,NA,CASSRIGGTRETQYF,TGCGCCAGCAGCCGGATAGGGGGAACGCGGGAGACCCAGTACTTC
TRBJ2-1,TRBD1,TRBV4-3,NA,CASSHRTGGDEQFF,TGCGCCAGCAGCCACAGGACAGGGGGGGATGAGCAGTTCTTC
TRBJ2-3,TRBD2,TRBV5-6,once,CASSLGGRPDTQYF,TGTGCCAGCAGCTTGGGCGGGAGGCCAGATACGCAGTATTTT
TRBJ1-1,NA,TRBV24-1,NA,CATSDFEGFEAFF,TGTGCCACCAGTGATTTTGAGGGCTTTGAAGCTTTCTTT
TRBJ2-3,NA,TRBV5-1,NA,CASRQGGEADTQYF,TGCGCCAGCAGGCAGGGGGGAGAGGCCGATACGCAGTATTTT
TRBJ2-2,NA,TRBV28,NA,CASSLGGRTGELFF,TGTGCCAGCAGTTTAGGCGGGCGGACCGGGGAGCTGTTTTTT
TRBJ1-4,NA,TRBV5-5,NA,CASSRLWSTNEKLFF,TGTGCCAGCAGCCGACTTTGGTCAACTAATGAAAAACTGTTTTTT
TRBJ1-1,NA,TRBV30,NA,CAWSVGARAFF,TGTGCCTGGAGTGTAGGGGCACGAGCTTTCTTT
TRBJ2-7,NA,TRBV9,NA,CASSGGRADEQYF,TGTGCCAGCAGCGGAGGCAGGGCGGACGAGCAGTACTTC
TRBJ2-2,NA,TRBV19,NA,CASSIGRLPPRELFF,TGTGCCAGTAGTATAGGTAGACTACCACCCCGGGAGCTGTTTTTT
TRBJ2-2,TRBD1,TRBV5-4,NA,CASSFPGQGLPGELFF,TGTGCCAGCAGCTTCCCGGGACAGGGTCTTCCCGGGGAGCTGTTTTTT
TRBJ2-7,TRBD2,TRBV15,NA,CATSRRLAGLASYEQYF,TGTGCCACCAGCCGTCGACTAGCGGGACTCGCCTCCTACGAGCAGTACTTC
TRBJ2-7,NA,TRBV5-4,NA,CASSLGKRSSYEQYF,TGTGCCAGCAGCCTGGGAAAACGGAGCTCCTACGAGCAGTACTTC
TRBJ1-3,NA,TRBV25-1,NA,CASSDHGGINTIYF,TGTGCCAGCAGTGACCACGGGGGTATTAACACCATATATTTT
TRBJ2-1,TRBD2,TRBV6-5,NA,CASTPGGLAGDEQFF,TGTGCCAGCACGCCGGGGGGCCTAGCGGGAGATGAGCAGTTCTTC
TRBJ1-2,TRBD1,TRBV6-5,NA,CASRYRDRASGYTF,TGTGCCAGCAGGTACCGGGACAGGGCGTCTGGCTACACCTTC